Sequencing of this T cell receptor (beta chain) was carried out in a study of chemoradiotherapy in HPV16-positive cancers. As for the study in general: Candidate HPV-specific clones and shared TCR motifs came from a couple of HPV16-positive patients.

V lost 10 bases, J lost 10 bases, and 10 bases lay in between. From germline, CDR1 is SGHVS and CDR2 FQNEAQ. This CDR3 is built from 9 residues. This table comes from immunoSEQ multiplex PCR, and its TCRdb copy is limited to in-frame clones, with some not included. The sample carries more than 35,000 clones, 76% recorded once. General study findings and limits: Candidate HPV-specific clones and E7-related TCR motifs grew in tumor during treatment.

As for this clone: Its antigen remains unidentified.

The material was blood, obtained from a patient who underwent chemoradiotherapy. The sequence was obtained from a human donor with HPV-associated anogenital cancer. The chain has TRBV7-8 and TRBJ1-1; D unclear. CDR3 residues: CANSLRAFF. The CDR3 DNA reads as TGTGCCAACTCACTTAGAGCTTTCTTT.